Reported below is one T cell receptor beta chain. Its antigen remains unknown. Compared with germline, one end of the junction differs, possibly owing to a read error. This same CDR3 is encoded by further DNA sequences in the sample. The sample comes from a study of cytomegalovirus exposure and HLA in healthy donors. General study findings and limits: The authors later found HLA-associated TCR beta chains more clonally expanded than equally common others. Accurate prediction of HLA-A and HLA-B alleles (for most subjects) was reportedly achieved from TCR beta sequences.

The CDR3 sequence is 13 residues long. The germline CDR1 and CDR2 sequences are MNHEY and SVGAGI. PCR involved 60 Vbeta and 13 Jbeta primers. The assay was immunoSEQ multiplex PCR, and TCRdb's table has in-frame clones only and misses some. Of some 150,000 clones in the sample, 76% were seen once. The rearrangement joins TRBV6-5 to TRBJ2-2, with 9 positions matching TRBD1. Material for sequencing was PBMCs. The clonotype originates from a female donor in good health and CMV-seropositive. CDR3: CATQGAHTGELFF. For the CDR3, the DNA is TGCGCCACACAGGGGGCGCACACCGGGGAGCTGTTTTTT.